This passage covers 8 T cell receptor beta chains from one sample sequenced in a study of blood T cell repertoires in COVID-19. Clones were sequenced by immunoSEQ multiplex PCR, and TCRdb holds only the in-frame ones, with some missing. The data show around 62,000 clones, 88% seen once. The sample taken for sequencing was peripheral blood. Source of these receptors: a woman aged 55 to 70 with acute or convalescent COVID-19.

This clone has only one observation. This sequence joins TRBV7-2 and TRBJ1-1; D ambiguous. There are 13 residues in the CDR3. V lost 3 bases, J lost 3 bases, and 8 bases lay in between. CDR1 and CDR2 (germline): SGHTA, FQGNSA. As DNA, the CDR3 is TGTGCCAGCAGCTTCCAACTGTACACTGAAGCTTTCTTT. It is translated as CASSFQLYTEAFF.

This sequence joins TRBV9 and TRBJ1-1, with TRBD1 as a possible D gene (5 bases). V was shortened by 0 bases and J by 7 bases, with 10 bases between the two germline ends. The CDR3 loop spans 13 amino acids. Germline V lookup: CDR1 SGDLS, CDR2 YYNGEE. The CDR3 here is CASSVAGHGEAFF. CDR3 in DNA: TGTGCCAGCAGCGTAGCAGGGCATGGTGAAGCTTTCTTT.

The chain carries TRBV4-1 and TRBJ2-6, with unresolved D. Per the germline V gene, CDR1 is MGHRA and CDR2 is YSYEKL. The CDR3 consists of 16 residues. Trimming took 0 bases from V and 0 from J, leaving 6 bases between them. Written as DNA, the CDR3 is TGCGCCAGCAGCCAAGATCCATTCTCTGGGGCCAACGTCCTGACTTTC. Translated: CASSQDPFSGANVLTF.

J is TRBJ1-5 and V is TRBV19; D is unresolved. The germline gives CDR1 LNHDA, CDR2 SQIVND (reference sequence). V was trimmed by 2 bases and J by 1 base, leaving 9 bases between them. There are 15 residues in the CDR3. This CDR3 reads CASSIPGESNQPQHF. DNA of the CDR3: TGTGCCAGTAGTATACCGGGAGAGAGCAATCAGCCCCAGCATTTT.

The gene calls are TRBV29-1 and TRBJ1-1; D is unclear. This CDR3 is built from 13 residues. Germline V lookup: CDR1 SQVTM, CDR2 ANQGSEA. V lost 6 bases and J 1 base, leaving 12 bases between the germline ends. CDR3: CSVLHRRNTEAFF. The CDR3 DNA sequence: TGCAGCGTCCTCCACAGAAGGAACACTGAAGCTTTCTTT.

The rearrangement uses TRBV19 and TRBJ2-1; maybe TRBD2 (5 bases). This CDR3 region has 13 residues. V lost 5 bases to trimming and J lost 7 bases, with 12 bases between them. CDR1 is LNHDA, CDR2 SQIVND, per germline (reference sequence). This chain's CDR3 is CASSVGAMNEQFF. The CDR3 nucleotides read TGTGCCAGTAGTGTGGGAGCTATGAATGAGCAGTTCTTC.

V and J are TRBV7-2 and TRBJ2-1; 9 bases align to TRBD2. From germline, CDR1 is SGHTA and CDR2 FQGNSA. Unmatched junction bases numbered 3, after V lost 0 bases and J lost 3 bases. This CDR3 spans 16 amino acids. The CDR3 is CASSLAASGNYNEQFF. In DNA form, the CDR3 reads TGTGCCAGCAGCTTAGCCGCTAGCGGGAACTACAATGAGCAGTTCTTC.

The chain is built from TRBV6-1 and TRBJ1-1; 9 nucleotides align to TRBD1. Germline V gives CDR1 MNHNS, CDR2 SASEGT. The V and J ends lost 1 base and 4 bases, in that order; junction bases with no gene match: 7. The CDR3 loop spans 16 amino acids. The CDR3 region is CASSEGNRGLGTEAFF. The DNA for the CDR3 is TGTGCCAGCAGTGAAGGGAACAGGGGGCTGGGCACTGAAGCTTTCTTT.